Shown below are 22 T cell receptor beta chains from a single sample sequenced in a study of T cell repertoires in ileal Crohn's disease. Time point noted: inflamed ileum from the surgical specimen. TCRdb keeps only in-frame clones here, not all; method: immunoSEQ multiplex PCR. The sample contains about 17,000 clones, 76% of which appear only once. The source material was ileal tissue. The receptors shown here come from an adult with Crohn's disease.

The CDR3 sequence: CASSPLTGIHEQYF. CDR3 nucleotides: TGTGCCAGCTCACCCTTAACAGGGATCCACGAGCAGTACTTC. The chain employs TRBV18 and TRBJ2-7, with D possibly being TRBD1 (6 bases). The CDR3 length is 14 residues. Deletions cut 3 bases from V and 5 bases from J, with 14 bases between. CDR1 is KGHSH and CDR2 is LQKENI in the germline V gene.

This chain uses TRBV6-1 with TRBJ2-7, with 10 nucleotides matching TRBD1. The germline gives CDR1 MNHNS, CDR2 SASEGT. The ends lost 4 bases at V and 6 bases at J; junction bases unmatched: 3. The CDR3 is 13 residues long. The CDR3 nucleotides read TGTGCCAGCAGTGGACAGGGGGCAGGCGAGCAGTACTTC. It translates to CASSGQGAGEQYF.

V is TRBV15 and J is TRBJ2-2; 8 nucleotides agree with TRBD2. CDR1 LNHNV and CDR2 YYDKDF come from the germline V gene (reference sequence). Trimming took 3 bases from V and 7 from J; bases not matched to a gene: 7. This CDR3 is 15 amino acids long. The CDR3 DNA reads TGTGCCACCAGCAGGACGGGAGGGCCCGGCGGGGAGCTGTTTTTT. Residues: CATSRTGGPGGELFF.

This clone showed up just once. The chain links TRBV28 to TRBJ1-2, with a tentative D call TRBD1 (6 bases). Trimming shortened V by 3 bases and J by 8 bases, and 13 bases separated the two germline ends. The CDR3 contains 13 residues. The V gene's germline CDR1 is MDHEN and CDR2 SYDVKM. The CDR3 sequence is CASSFTGLLGYTF. As DNA, the CDR3 is TGTGCCAGCAGTTTTACAGGGCTTTTGGGCTACACCTTC.

V is TRBV7-9 and J is TRBJ2-5; tentative D call: TRBD2 (5 bases). V lost 6 bases and J 1 base, leaving 18 bases between the germline ends. The length of the CDR3 is 16 residues. Germline assignment: CDR1 SEHNR and CDR2 FQNEAQ (reference sequence). CDR3 sequence (DNA): TGTGCCAGCAGGCCGCGGACCGGAGGCCCCCAAGAGACCCAGTACTTC. It encodes CASRPRTGGPQETQYF.

The rearrangement links TRBV2 to TRBJ2-7; TRBD1 agrees at 8 bases. With 7 bases clipped from V and 6 bases from J, the junction kept 5 bases outside the gene matches. Germline loops: CDR1 SNHLY, CDR2 FYNNEI. The CDR3 has 12 amino acids. Here the CDR3 DNA reads TGTGCCAGCACATGGACAGGGACCGAGCAGTACTTC. Translating gives CASTWTGTEQYF.

The V and J genes are TRBV19 and TRBJ1-6; TRBD1 matches 7 bases. This CDR3 region has 15 residues. V dropped 10 bases and J dropped 0; count of bases not matched to a gene: 6. CDR1 LNHDA and CDR2 SQIVND come from the germline V gene (reference sequence). The CDR3 here is CATMTGSSYNSPLHF. The CDR3 DNA sequence: TGTGCCACAATGACAGGGAGCTCCTATAATTCACCCCTCCACTTT.

This clone has a single count. The rearrangement links TRBV7-3 to TRBJ2-5; D remains ambiguous. V lost 2 bases to trimming and J lost 1 base, with 5 bases between them. Germline-derived CDR1 and CDR2 are SGHTA and FQGTGA. This CDR3 contains 13 residues. The CDR3 here is CASSLSAQETQYF. The CDR3 nucleotides are TGTGCCAGCAGCTTATCTGCCCAAGAGACCCAGTACTTC.

V gene TRBV5-1 combines with J gene TRBJ1-3; unclear D gene. The CDR3 has 16 residues. V was pared by 1 base and J by 0 bases, with 11 bases between. Germline CDR1 SGHRS, CDR2 YFSETQ. CDR3 in amino acids: CASSLWGMGSGNTIYF. The CDR3 DNA sequence: TGCGCCAGCAGCTTGTGGGGAATGGGCTCTGGAAACACCATATATTTT.

The V gene is TRBV4-1, the J gene TRBJ2-7; D perhaps matches TRBD1 (5 bases). This CDR3 is built from 15 residues. V was clipped by 0 bases and J by 3 bases, with 12 bases between them. The germline V gene has CDR1 MGHRA and CDR2 YSYEKL. The CDR3 region is CASSQDDSPGYEQYF. The CDR3 DNA sequence: TGCGCCAGCAGCCAAGATGACAGCCCTGGCTACGAGCAGTACTTC.

J is TRBJ2-1 and V is TRBV15; D perhaps matches TRBD2 (5 bases). The CDR3 runs 15 residues. From germline, CDR1 is LNHNV and CDR2 YYDKDF (reference sequence). V lost 0 bases and J 0 bases, leaving 6 bases between the germline ends. The CDR3 region has the DNA TGTGCCACCAGCAGAGATCGGGGCTCCTACAATGAGCAGTTCTTC. Protein product: CATSRDRGSYNEQFF.

This clone showed up just a few times. The chain recombines TRBV5-1 with TRBJ2-3; 9 bases agree with TRBD1. CDR1 SGHRS and CDR2 YFSETQ come from the germline V gene. The CDR3 loop spans 15 amino acids. V lost 0 bases and J lost 5; bases outside the gene matches: 4. DNA of the CDR3: TGCGCCAGCAGCTTGGAGGACAGGGGAATAGATACGCAGTATTTT. Protein sequence: CASSLEDRGIDTQYF.

The chain is built from TRBV6-5 and TRBJ2-2, with TRBD2 identical over 7 bases. Germline assignment: CDR1 MNHEY and CDR2 SVGAGI. With 5 bases clipped from V and 6 bases from J, the junction kept 9 bases outside the gene matches. The CDR3 contains 15 residues. CDR3: CASSHGLVVAGELFF. The CDR3 DNA reads TGTGCCAGCAGTCACGGACTAGTTGTCGCCGGGGAGCTGTTTTTT.

The chain has TRBV6-5 and TRBJ2-7; the D is unclear. Trimming took 0 bases from V and 2 from J, leaving 11 bases between them. The CDR3 has 15 amino acids. Germline V lookup: CDR1 MNHEY, CDR2 SVGAGI. In DNA form, the CDR3 reads TGTGCCAGCAGTTACTCATTTACAGATACCTACGAGCAGTACTTC. This codes for CASSYSFTDTYEQYF.

The V and J genes are TRBV5-1 and TRBJ2-5; TRBD1 or TRBD2 may be the D gene (5 bases each). The germline gives CDR1 SGHRS, CDR2 YFSETQ. This CDR3 comprises 16 residues. Trimming removed 7 bases from V and 2 bases from J, with 21 bases in between. The CDR3 region has the DNA TGCGCCAGCGGCTCGGCGTTGGGACGGATGCAAGAGACCCAGTACTTC. Protein sequence: CASGSALGRMQETQYF.

J is TRBJ1-3 and V is TRBV6-5, with D possibly TRBD1 on 6 matching bases. The CDR3 runs 15 residues. With 10 bases removed from V and 1 base from J, the gap between germline ends came to 17 bases. Germline CDR1 reads MNHEY; CDR2 reads SVGAGI. CDR3 sequence (DNA): TGTGCCACCGGGGACCCAGGGGTGTCTGGAAACACCATATATTTT. Its protein product is CATGDPGVSGNTIYF.

V usage is TRBV7-6 and J usage is TRBJ2-7, with no clear D. Trimming left V 3 bases short and J 4 bases short, with 10 bases between. This CDR3 has 13 amino acids. Germline V CDR1 and CDR2: SGHVS, FNYEAQ. CDR3 DNA: TGTGCCAGCAGCTTGGCGGCTGGGTACGAGCAGTACTTC. Its translation: CASSLAAGYEQYF.

The chain is built from TRBV29-1 and TRBJ2-7, with 9 bases lining up with TRBD1. V was clipped by 4 bases and J by 6 bases; unmatched bases: 1. CDR1 and CDR2 (germline): SQVTM, ANQGSEA. The CDR3 consists of 11 residues. This CDR3 is CSVGQGGEQYF. The CDR3 bases are TGCAGCGTTGGACAGGGGGGCGAGCAGTACTTC.

The chain has TRBV6-1 and TRBJ2-2, with TRBD1 as a possible D gene (5 bases). The CDR3 is made up of 14 amino acids. V was pared by 7 bases and J by 2 bases, with 11 bases between. Germline CDR1 reads MNHNS; CDR2 reads SASEGT. CDR3 bases: TGTGCCAGCAAGTCACAGGTAAACACCGGGGAGCTGTTTTTT. This translates into CASKSQVNTGELFF.

A note on this clone: The germline gene is not matched at one end of the junction; a read error may be the cause. The chain couples TRBV15 to TRBJ1-6; TRBD1 is a possible D gene (6 bases). Germline V gives CDR1 LNHNV, CDR2 YYDKDF (reference sequence). The CDR3 spans 15 residues. The CDR3: CATSRDSAAGALIGF. DNA of the CDR3: TGTGCCACCAGCAGAGATTCGGCGGCAGGGGCCCTGATAGGTTTC.

The chain uses TRBV29-1 and TRBJ2-5; possibly TRBD2 for D (5 bases). From germline, CDR1 is SQVTM and CDR2 ANQGSEA. V was pared by 3 bases and J by 5 bases, with 13 bases between. The CDR3 loop spans 13 amino acids. The CDR3 DNA reads as TGCAGCGTTGATAGGGAGCCGGCGGAGACCCAGTACTTC. Its translation is CSVDREPAETQYF.

The chain uses TRBV2 and TRBJ2-2; a weak D match, TRBD1 (5 bases). This CDR3 region has 16 residues. The V end was cut by 3 bases, the J end by 1 base, with 12 bases between. Looked up from germline, CDR1 is SNHLY and CDR2 is FYNNEI. The CDR3 sequence: CASSDSYDRNTGELFF. The CDR3 DNA sequence: TGTGCCAGCAGTGATTCCTACGACAGGAACACCGGGGAGCTGTTTTTT.